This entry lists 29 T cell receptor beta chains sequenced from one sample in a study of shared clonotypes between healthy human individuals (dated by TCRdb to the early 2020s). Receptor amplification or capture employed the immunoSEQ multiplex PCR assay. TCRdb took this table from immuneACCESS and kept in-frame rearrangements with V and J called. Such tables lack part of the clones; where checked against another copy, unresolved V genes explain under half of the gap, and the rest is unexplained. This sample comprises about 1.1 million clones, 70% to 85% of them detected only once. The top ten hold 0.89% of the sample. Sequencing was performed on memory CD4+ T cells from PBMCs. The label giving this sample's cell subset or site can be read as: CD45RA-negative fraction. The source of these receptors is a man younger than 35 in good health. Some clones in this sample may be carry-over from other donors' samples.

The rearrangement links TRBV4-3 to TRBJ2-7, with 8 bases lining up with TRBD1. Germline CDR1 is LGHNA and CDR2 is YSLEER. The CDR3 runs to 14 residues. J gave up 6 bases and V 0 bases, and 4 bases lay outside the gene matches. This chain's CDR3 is CASSQDPGQGEQYF. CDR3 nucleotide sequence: TGCGCCAGCAGCCAAGATCCCGGACAGGGCGAGCAGTACTTC.

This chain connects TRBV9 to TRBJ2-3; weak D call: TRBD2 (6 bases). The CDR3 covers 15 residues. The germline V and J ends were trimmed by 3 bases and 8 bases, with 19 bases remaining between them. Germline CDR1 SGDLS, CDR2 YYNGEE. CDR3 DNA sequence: TGTGCCAGCAGCGGGGACTCTATGAGATTAGCTACGCAGTATTTT. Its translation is CASSGDSMRLATQYF.

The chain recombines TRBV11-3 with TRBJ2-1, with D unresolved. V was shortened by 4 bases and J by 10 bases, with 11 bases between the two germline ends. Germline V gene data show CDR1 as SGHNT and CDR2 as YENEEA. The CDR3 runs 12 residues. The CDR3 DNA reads TGTGCCAGCAGCTCGAGACTGGGGGAGCAGTTCTTC. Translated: CASSSRLGEQFF.

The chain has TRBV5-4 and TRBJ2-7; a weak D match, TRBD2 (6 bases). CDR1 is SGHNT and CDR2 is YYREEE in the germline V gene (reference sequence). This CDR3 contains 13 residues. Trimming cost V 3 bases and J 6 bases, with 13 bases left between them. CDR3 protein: CASSWGTGGEQYF. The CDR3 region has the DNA TGTGCCAGCAGCTGGGGGACTGGCGGCGAGCAGTACTTC.

CDR3 nucleotides: TGTGCCAGCAGTGAACCTACACGGCAGGCTTTCTTT. Translation gives CASSEPTRQAFF. The chain carries TRBV2 and TRBJ1-1; D ambiguous. The CDR3 consists of 12 residues. Germline CDR1 and CDR2: SNHLY and FYNNEI. Between the trimmed V and J ends, which lost 2 bases and 11 bases, there was a span of 12 bases. The variable domain in full, with the rest retrieved from reference TRBV2 and TRBJ1-1, is EPEVTQTPSHQVTQMGQEVILRCVPISNHLYFYWYRQILGQKVEFLVSFYNNEISEKSEIFDDQFSVERPDGSNFTLKIRSTKLEDSAMYFCASSEPTRQAFFGQGTRLTVV.

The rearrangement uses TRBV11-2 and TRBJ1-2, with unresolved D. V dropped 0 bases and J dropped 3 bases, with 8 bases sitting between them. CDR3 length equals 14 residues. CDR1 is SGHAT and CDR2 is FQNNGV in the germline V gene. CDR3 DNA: TGTGCCAGCAGCTTAGATGCAGGAGACTATGGCTACACCTTC. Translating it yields CASSLDAGDYGYTF.

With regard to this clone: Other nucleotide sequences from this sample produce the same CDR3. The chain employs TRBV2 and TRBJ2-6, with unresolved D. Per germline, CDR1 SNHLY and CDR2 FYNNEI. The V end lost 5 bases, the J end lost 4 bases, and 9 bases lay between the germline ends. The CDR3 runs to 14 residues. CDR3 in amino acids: CASSPVSGANVLTF. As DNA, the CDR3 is TGTGCCAGCAGTCCCGTTTCCGGGGCCAACGTCCTGACTTTC. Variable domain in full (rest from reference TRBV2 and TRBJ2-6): EPEVTQTPSHQVTQMGQEVILRCVPISNHLYFYWYRQILGQKVEFLVSFYNNEISEKSEIFDDQFSVERPDGSNFTLKIRSTKLEDSAMYFCASSPVSGANVLTFGAGSRLTVL.

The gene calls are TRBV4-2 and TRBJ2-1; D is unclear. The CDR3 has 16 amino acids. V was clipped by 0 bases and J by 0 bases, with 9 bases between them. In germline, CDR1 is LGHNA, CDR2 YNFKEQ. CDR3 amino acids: CASSQDWPSSYNEQFF. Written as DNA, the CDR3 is TGTGCCAGCAGCCAAGATTGGCCTAGCTCCTACAATGAGCAGTTCTTC.

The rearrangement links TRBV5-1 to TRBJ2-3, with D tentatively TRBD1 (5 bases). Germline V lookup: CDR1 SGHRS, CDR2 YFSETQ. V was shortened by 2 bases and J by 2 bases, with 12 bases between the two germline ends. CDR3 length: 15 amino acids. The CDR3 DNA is TGCGCCAGCAGCTTTCAGGGAACGGACACAGATACGCAGTATTTT. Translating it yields CASSFQGTDTDTQYF.

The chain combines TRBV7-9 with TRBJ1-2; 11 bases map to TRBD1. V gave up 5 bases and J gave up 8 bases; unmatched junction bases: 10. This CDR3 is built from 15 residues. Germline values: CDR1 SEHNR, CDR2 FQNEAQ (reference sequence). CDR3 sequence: CASSLGQGATEGYTF. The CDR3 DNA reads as TGTGCCAGCAGCCTCGGACAGGGGGCTACAGAAGGCTACACCTTC.

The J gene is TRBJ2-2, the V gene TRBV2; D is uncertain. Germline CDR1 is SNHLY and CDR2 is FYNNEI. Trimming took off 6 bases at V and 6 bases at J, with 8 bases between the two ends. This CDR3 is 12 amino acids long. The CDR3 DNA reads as TGTGCCAGCAGGGTTTCAGCCGGGGAGCTGTTTTTT. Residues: CASRVSAGELFF.

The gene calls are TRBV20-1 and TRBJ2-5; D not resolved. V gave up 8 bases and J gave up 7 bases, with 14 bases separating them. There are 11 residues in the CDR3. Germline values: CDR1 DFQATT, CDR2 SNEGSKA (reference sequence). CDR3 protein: CSPRVGGTQYF. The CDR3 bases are TGCAGTCCCCGGGTGGGCGGGACCCAGTACTTC.

The CDR3 nucleotides read TGTGCCAGCAGCCCCGGGGGGGCTACCTCGGGGGAGCAGTACTTC. It codes for CASSPGGATSGEQYF. V is TRBV7-2 and J is TRBJ2-7, with 8 bases fitting TRBD2. The germline V gene encodes CDR1 SGHTA and CDR2 FQGNSA. There are 15 residues in the CDR3. V shed 5 bases, J shed 7 bases, and the junction held 13 bases outside the gene matches.

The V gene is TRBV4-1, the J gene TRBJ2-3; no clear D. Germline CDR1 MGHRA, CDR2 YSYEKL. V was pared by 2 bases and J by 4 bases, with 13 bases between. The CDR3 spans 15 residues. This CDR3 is CASSQQLQRPDTQYF. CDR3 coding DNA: TGCGCCAGCAGCCAACAGCTACAGCGACCAGATACGCAGTATTTT.

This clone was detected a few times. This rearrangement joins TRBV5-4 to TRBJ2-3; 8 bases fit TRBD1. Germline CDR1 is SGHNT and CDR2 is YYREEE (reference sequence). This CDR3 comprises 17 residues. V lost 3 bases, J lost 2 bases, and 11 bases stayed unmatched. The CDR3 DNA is TGTGCCAGCAGCTCCGACCGGGACAGGAGCCACACAGATACGCAGTATTTT. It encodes CASSSDRDRSHTDTQYF.

The CDR3 sequence is CASSRRTGLNTEAFF. The CDR3 DNA is TGTGCCAGCTCACGACGGACAGGGTTGAACACTGAAGCTTTCTTT. The chain recombines TRBV18 with TRBJ1-1, with TRBD1 matching 8 bases. The CDR3 contains 15 residues. Germline V gives CDR1 KGHSH, CDR2 LQKENI. V shed 4 bases and J 0 bases; nucleotides not matched to a gene: 4.

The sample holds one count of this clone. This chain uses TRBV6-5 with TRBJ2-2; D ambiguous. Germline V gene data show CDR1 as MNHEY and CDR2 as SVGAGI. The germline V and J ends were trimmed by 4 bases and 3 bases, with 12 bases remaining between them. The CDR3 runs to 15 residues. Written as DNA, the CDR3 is TGTGCCAGCAGTTTTGACATGGTGGACACCGGGGAGCTGTTTTTT. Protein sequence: CASSFDMVDTGELFF.

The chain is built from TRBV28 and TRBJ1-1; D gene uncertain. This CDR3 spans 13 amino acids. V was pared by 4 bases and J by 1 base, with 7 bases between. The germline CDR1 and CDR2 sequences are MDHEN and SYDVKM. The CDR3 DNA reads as TGTGCCAGCAGTTCAAATCCGAACACTGAAGCTTTCTTT. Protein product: CASSSNPNTEAFF.

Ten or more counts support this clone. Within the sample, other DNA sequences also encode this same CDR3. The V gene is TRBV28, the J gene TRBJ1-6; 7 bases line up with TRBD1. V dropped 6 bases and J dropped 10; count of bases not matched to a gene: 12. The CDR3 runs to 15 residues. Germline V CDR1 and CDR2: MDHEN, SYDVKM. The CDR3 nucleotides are TGTGCCAGCAGCCCACCGGGACAGCGTATCTCACCCCTCCACTTT. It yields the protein CASSPPGQRISPLHF.

The CDR3 region has the DNA TGTGCCACCAGCCAAAAAGGCTACGAGCAGTACTTC. It yields the protein CATSQKGYEQYF. The rearrangement uses TRBV15 and TRBJ2-7; D gene unclear. Germline CDR1 LNHNV, CDR2 YYDKDF (reference sequence). This CDR3 comprises 12 residues. Trimming pared 5 bases from V and 3 bases from J, leaving 8 bases between.

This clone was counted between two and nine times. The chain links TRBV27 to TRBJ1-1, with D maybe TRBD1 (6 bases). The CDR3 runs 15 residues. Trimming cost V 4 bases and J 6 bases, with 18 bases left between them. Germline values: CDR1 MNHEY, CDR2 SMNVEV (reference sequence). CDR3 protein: CASSSRRGVQAEAFF. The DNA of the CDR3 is TGTGCCAGCAGTTCTCGAAGGGGGGTACAGGCTGAAGCTTTCTTT.

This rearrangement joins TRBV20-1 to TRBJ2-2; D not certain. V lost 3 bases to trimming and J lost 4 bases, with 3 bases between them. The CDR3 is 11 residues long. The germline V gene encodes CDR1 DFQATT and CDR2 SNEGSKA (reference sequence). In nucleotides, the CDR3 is TGCAGTGCTAGTTCCACCGGGGAGCTGTTTTTT. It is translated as CSASSTGELFF.

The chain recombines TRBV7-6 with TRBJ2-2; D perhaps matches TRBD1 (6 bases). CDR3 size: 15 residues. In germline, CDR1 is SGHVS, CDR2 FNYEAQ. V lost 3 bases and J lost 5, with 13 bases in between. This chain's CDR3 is CASSFVGALTGELFF. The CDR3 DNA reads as TGTGCCAGCAGCTTCGTGGGGGCGCTGACCGGGGAGCTGTTTTTT.

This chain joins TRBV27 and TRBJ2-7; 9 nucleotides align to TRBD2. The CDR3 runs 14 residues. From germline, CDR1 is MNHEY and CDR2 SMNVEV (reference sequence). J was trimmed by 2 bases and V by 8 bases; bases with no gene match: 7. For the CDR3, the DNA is TGTGCCAGCCGTGCGCTAGCGGGGACCTACGAGCAGTACTTC. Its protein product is CASRALAGTYEQYF.

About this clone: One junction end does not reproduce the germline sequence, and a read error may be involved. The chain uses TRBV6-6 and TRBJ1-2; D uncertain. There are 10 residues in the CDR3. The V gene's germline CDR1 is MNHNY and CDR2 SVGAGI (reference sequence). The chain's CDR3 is CASRVDATDF. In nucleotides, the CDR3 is TGTGCCAGCAGAGTGGACGCCACCGACTTC.

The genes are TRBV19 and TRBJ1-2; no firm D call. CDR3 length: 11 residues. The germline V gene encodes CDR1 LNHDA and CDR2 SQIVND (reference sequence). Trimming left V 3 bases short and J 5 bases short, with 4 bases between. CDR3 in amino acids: CASSIRYGYTF. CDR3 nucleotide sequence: TGTGCCAGTAGTATCCGATATGGCTACACCTTC.

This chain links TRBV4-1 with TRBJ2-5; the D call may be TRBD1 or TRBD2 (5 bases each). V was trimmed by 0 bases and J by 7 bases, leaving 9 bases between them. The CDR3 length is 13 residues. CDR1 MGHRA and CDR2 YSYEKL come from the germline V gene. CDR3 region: CASSQDGTGTQYF. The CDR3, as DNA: TGCGCCAGCAGCCAAGATGGGACCGGGACCCAGTACTTC.

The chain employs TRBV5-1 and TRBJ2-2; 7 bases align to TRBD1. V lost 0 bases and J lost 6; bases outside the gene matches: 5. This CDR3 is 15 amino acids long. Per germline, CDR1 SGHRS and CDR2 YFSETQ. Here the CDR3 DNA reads TGCGCCAGCAGCTTGGGTGGGACAGTCCCCGGGGAGCTGTTTTTT. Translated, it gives CASSLGGTVPGELFF. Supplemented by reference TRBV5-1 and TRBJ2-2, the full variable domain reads KAGVTQTPRYLIKTRGQQVTLSCSPISGHRSVSWYQQTPGQGLQFLFEYFSETQRNKGNFPGRFSGRQFSNSRSEMNVSTLELGDSALYLCASSLGGTVPGELFFGEGSRLTVL.

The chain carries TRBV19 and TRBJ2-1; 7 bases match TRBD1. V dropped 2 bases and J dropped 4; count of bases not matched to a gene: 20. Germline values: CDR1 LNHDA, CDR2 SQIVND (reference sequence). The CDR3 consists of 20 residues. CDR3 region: CASSIIGRGVVGQTYNEQFF. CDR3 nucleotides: TGTGCCAGTAGTATAATAGGGCGTGGGGTGGTGGGACAGACTTACAATGAGCAGTTCTTC.